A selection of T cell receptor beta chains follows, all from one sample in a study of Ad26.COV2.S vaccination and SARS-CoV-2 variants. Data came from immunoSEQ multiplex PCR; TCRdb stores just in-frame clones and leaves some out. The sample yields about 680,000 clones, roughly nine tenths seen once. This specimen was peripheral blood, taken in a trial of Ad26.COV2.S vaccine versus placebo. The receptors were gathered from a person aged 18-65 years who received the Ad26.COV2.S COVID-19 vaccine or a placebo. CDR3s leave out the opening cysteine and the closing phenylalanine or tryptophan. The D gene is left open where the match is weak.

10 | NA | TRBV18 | ASSRDGDGYT
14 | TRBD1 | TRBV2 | ASRARDSNWDTEAF
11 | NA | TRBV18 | ASSPEDTGELF
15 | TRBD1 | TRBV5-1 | ASSPPSGQGANYGYT
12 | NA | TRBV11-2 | ASSQGRASTEAF
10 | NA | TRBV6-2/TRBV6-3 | ASSDRPYGYT
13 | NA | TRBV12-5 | ASGSFGTKGNEQF
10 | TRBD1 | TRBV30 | AWSRTGGGYT
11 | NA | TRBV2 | ASSGQFNTEAF
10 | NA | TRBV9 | ASSVGQGAMH
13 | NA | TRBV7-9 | ASSIQGVGIGELF
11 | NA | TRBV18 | ASSTHKQETQY
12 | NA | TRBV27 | ASSPLPPANEQF
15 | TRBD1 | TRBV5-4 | ASSSPGQGSGANVLT
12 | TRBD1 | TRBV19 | ASSIRDRGNIQY
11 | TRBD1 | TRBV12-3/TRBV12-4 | ASRRTGKTEAF
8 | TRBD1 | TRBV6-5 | ASWDSGYT
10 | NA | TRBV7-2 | AIVGVGYGYT
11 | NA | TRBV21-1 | ASSTDGAYEQY